This TCR beta chain was sequenced for a study of identical twins. General study results and limits: Partly confounded zero-insertion analyses could result from invariant MAIT and iNKT cells.

Deletions cut 6 bases from V and 1 base from J, with 18 bases between. CDR3 length equals 16 residues. Germline V gene lookup returns CDR1 MNHNS and CDR2 SASEGT. A universal primer site was added by template switching, and unique molecular identifiers were carried by the cDNA. TCRdb re-called the 5' RACE reads through MiXCR, storing one row per CDR3 protein. In the table there are fewer than 550,000 distinct CDR3 sequences, over 12% of which are singletons. On this clonotype itself: Its target is not known.

The sample was also linked to a second study, of yellow fever vaccine responses in identical twins.

Sequenced: CD4+ T cells sorted from blood. V is TRBV6-1 and J is TRBJ1-1; D remains unclear. The receptor was isolated from a woman in her late teens or twenties in good health. In DNA, the CDR3 is TGTGCCAGCAGATCGATTGACACCCATGGGAACACTGAAGCTTTCTTT. Amino acid sequence: CASRSIDTHGNTEAFF.